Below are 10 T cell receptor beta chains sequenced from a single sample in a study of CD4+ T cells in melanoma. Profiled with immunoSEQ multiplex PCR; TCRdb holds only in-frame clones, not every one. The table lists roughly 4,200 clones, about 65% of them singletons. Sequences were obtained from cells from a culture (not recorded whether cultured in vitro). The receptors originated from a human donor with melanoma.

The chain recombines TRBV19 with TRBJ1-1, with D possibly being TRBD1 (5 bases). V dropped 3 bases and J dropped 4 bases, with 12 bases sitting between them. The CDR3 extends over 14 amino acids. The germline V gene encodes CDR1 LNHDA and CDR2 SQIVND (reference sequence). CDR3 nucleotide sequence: TGTGCCAGTAGTATTGGGGGGTACCTCACTGAAGCTTTCTTT. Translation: CASSIGGYLTEAFF.

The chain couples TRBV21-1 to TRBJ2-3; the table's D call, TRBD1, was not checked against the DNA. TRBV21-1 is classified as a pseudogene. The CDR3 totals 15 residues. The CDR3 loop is CASGHPSGGLDTQYF. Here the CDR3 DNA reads TGTGCCAGCGGCCACCCCTCAGGGGGTCTAGATACGCAGTATTTT.

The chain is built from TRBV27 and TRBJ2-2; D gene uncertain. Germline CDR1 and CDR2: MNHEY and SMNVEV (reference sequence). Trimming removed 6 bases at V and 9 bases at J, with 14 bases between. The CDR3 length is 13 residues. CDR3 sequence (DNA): TGTGCCAGCAGCCCTGCCCCTCTTAGGGAGCTGTTTTTT. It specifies CASSPAPLRELFF.

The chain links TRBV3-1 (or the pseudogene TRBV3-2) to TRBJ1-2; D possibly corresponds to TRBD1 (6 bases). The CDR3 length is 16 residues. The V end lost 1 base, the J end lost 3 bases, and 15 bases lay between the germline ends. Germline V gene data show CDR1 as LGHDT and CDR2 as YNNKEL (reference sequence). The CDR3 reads CASSQGSGGAHYGYTF. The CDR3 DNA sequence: TGTGCCAGCAGCCAAGGCTCCGGGGGCGCGCACTATGGCTACACCTTC.

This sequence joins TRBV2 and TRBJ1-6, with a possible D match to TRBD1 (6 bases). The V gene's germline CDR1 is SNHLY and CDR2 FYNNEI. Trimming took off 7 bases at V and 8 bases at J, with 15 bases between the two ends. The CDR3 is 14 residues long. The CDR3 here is CASTMGGSHSPLHF. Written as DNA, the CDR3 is TGTGCCAGCACCATGGGGGGCTCGCATTCACCCCTCCACTTT.

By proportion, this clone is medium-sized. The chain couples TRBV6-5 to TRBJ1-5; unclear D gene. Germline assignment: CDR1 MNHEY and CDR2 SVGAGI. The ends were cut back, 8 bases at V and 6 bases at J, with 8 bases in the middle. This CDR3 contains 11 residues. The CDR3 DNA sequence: TGTGCCAGCGGTACTATTCAGCCCCAGCATTTT. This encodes CASGTIQPQHF.

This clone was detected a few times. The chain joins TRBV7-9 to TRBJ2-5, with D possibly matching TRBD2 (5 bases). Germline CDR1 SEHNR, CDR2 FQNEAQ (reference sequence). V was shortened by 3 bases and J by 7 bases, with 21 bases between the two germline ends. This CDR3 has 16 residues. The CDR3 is CASSLEVGRLWGTQYF. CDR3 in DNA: TGTGCCAGCAGCTTGGAGGTTGGTCGCCTTTGGGGGACCCAGTACTTC.

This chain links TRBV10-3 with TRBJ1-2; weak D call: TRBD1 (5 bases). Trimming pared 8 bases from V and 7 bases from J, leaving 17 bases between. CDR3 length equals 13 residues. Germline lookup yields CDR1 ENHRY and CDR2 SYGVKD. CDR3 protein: CAILEQGEGGYTF. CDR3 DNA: TGTGCCATCCTCGAGCAGGGTGAAGGTGGCTACACCTTC.

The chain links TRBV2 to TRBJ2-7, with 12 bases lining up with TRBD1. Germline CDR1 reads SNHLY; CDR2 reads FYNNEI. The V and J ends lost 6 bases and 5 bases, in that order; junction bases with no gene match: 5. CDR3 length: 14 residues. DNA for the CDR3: TGTGCCAGCAGGGGGACAGGGGGCCGGAACGAGCAGTACTTC. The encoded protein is CASRGTGGRNEQYF.

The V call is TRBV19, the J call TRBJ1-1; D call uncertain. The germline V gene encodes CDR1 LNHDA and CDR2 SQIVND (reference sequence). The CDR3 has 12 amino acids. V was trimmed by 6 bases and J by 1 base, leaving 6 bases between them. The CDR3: CASSEKNTEAFF. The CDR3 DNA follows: TGTGCCAGTAGCGAGAAGAACACTGAAGCTTTCTTT.